This T cell receptor beta chain derives from a study of cytomegalovirus exposure and HLA in healthy donors (dated by TCRdb to 2015 to 2018). Study-level background: In an earlier analysis of around 540 of the donors, less than 350 Gb of sequence data and about 110 million unique TCR beta sequences from about 190 million T cells were reported. An early release covering 550 to 700 HLA-typed donors comprised approximately 290 gigabases of sequencing data and roughly 86 million unique TCR sequences. Among the roughly 410 genotyped donors, approximately 81% belonged to the genetic ancestry cluster associated with self-reported Caucasian donors. The study aimed to test whether cataloging public T cell receptors could reveal signatures of past pathogen exposure. The study profiled the T cell repertoires of hundreds of subjects by immunosequencing and related them to cytomegalovirus serostatus. Along with the roughly 670-subject first cohort, a separate validation cohort of approximately 110 different subjects was used. To predict cytomegalovirus infection status, the study combined high-throughput TCR immunosequencing, statistical association of individual TCRs with disease status, and machine learning. A later analysis re-analyzed previously published TCR beta repertoires from roughly 630 donors and added high-resolution HLA genotyping to study TCR occurrence patterns. Rather than drawing on any new phenotypic data, the later analysis identified candidate immune exposures from TCR beta sequences and the way those sequences occurred across donors. To decide whether each TCR beta V gene segment behaved as functional or pseudogenic, an earlier analysis of approximately 620 of the donors relied on high-throughput TCR beta sequencing. Donor age, sex, ethnicity and CMV serostatus were collected together with the repertoire data. In a later genetic analysis, genome-wide SNP genotypes for about three fifths of the 666 donors were used, and that subset was treated as a discovery cohort. All discovery cohort repertoires had been generated on a single sequencing platform. HLA typing covered class I and class II loci at four-digit resolution. Typing coverage varied by locus: roughly 620-640 donors for A, B, C, DRB1 and DQB1; approximately 520 for DQA1; over 600 for DPA1; fewer than 480 for DPB1. Several DR-DQ haplotypes were treated as single units for association and clustering because of strong linkage in the cohort. On average, approximately 250,000 unique TCR beta nucleotide sequences were sequenced per donor among 398 genotyped donors of the cohort, with roughly 18% of those sequences being non-productive. What the work shows at the level of the full study, not this receptor alone: HLA typing was unavailable for some donors at each locus, so association tests used only the typed subset. The classifier was reported to diagnose cytomegalovirus status with high specificity and sensitivity in both the original and validation cohorts. In a later analysis, several top co-occurrence clusters were reported to appear linked to parvovirus B19, influenza, CMV and Epstein-Barr virus. In an earlier analysis of approximately 590 of the donors, most TCR beta V segments appeared in productive rearrangements about 90% or about 30% of the time, broadly matching IMGT annotations. A later analysis found that HLA-associated TCR beta chains were more clonally expanded and had lower generation probabilities than equally common non-associated chains. In vitro tests confirmed that a few of the cytomegalovirus-associated TCR beta chains recognize cytomegalovirus antigens. A later analysis associated around 16,000 TCR beta sequences with specific HLA alleles at a false discovery rate of 0.05. The cohort was sequenced for TCR beta chains only, and without alpha or paired-chain data the features that could be detected were limited. Most TCR sequences were seen in very few donors, while some public TCRs were found in many individuals. A later genetic analysis reported fewer N-insertions in productive TCRs among donors in an Asian-associated ancestry cluster than the approximately 670-donor mean. In a later analysis, the rate of TCR association differed among HLA loci, with DRB1 alleles having the most associated TCRs and HLA-C alleles having the fewest. The study gave a list of under 200 TCR beta chains associated with cytomegalovirus. Roughly uniform sequencing depth across donors was assumed in presence/absence analyses, although this assumption may not hold. Because the 87-base-pair reads could not distinguish some IMGT-functional V segments, including TRBV6-2 and TRBV6-3, those segments were excluded. According to a later analysis, most CMV-associated TCR beta chains appeared to be HLA-restricted, and the HLA associations seemed to be driven largely by CMV exposure. A further reported finding was that TCR beta sequences accurately predicted the HLA-A and HLA-B alleles for most subjects in the first cohort. For the cohort, immune exposure information was limited to CMV serostatus. Roughly 17 rarely observed V segments, including chromosome 9 orphons, were excluded from the earlier analysis of about 610 of the donors because counts were too low. A cluster of highly shared sequence variants was judged likely to represent a technical artifact of the sequencing pipeline. Correlated functional status among segregating V segments might reflect linkage disequilibrium, but an unknown experimental factor could not be ruled out. According to the authors, the approach could potentially be generalized to other disease states and immunological phenotypes. When HLA alleles, especially DR and DQ, strongly co-occurred, attributing TCR associations to individual alleles was difficult. An association between a missense DCLRE1C variant and V-gene and J-gene trimming of TCR beta chains was found in a later genetic analysis and replicated in an independent cohort.

On this clone itself: No cognate antigen has been identified for it. Per-nucleotide qualities are absent, and no much larger clonotype sits a single base away.

The cohort was made up of under 800 healthy bone marrow donors. At the time of sampling, all cohort members were nominally healthy, though unrecorded immune exposures were likely present. The donor tested CMV seronegative and was one of the 352 seronegative cohort members. A peripheral blood sample was collected from each donor, and TCR beta sequencing was performed on peripheral blood mononuclear cells. The Qiagen DNeasy Blood Extraction Kit was used to extract genomic DNA from the blood cell samples. The library was generated by the immunoSEQ multiplex PCR assay. The multiplex PCR relied on a mix of 60 forward primers for TCR Vbeta segments and 13 reverse primers for TCR Jbeta segments. The CDR3 region of rearranged TCR beta genes was amplified from genomic DNA with a multiplex PCR assay. Amplified TCR beta libraries were sequenced as 87-base-pair reads on the Illumina HiSeq System. In the original analysis: In a later analysis, approximately 74 million unique TCR beta chains were counted across the approximately 620 repertoires, and around 10 million of these chains were shared by at least two donors. A nearest-neighbor algorithm error-corrected the raw reads and collapsed the reads into unique sequences, merging closely related sequences to remove PCR and sequencing errors. CDR3 sequences were aligned to IMGT reference sequences to assign V, D and J gene segments. For a sequence to be retained, a match of at least six nucleotides to both a V gene segment and a J gene segment was required. A rearrangement was called productive if the CDR3 had no stop codons and remained in frame with V and J, and every other rearrangement was called non-productive. Following IMGT convention, CDR3 was defined as the stretch from the second conserved V-encoded cysteine to the conserved J-encoded phenylalanine. Sequences without an unambiguous match to a single V gene segment were excluded from the earlier analysis of 450 to 750 of the donors. An earlier analysis of fewer than 650 of the donors classified V segments as functional when productive rearrangements were above 56.7% and as segregating when the standard deviation between donors was above 5%. To diagnose cytomegalovirus status from the catalog of TCR beta chain sequences, a statistical classification framework was built. V and J gene assignment, in a later analysis, came from comparing TCR nucleotide sequences with IMGT/GENE-DB human TR gene sequences. In a later analysis, CDR3 sequences and most-parsimonious VDJ recombination scenarios were assigned using the TCRdist pipeline. In a later analysis, every TCR beta chain was defined by the combination of its CDR3 amino acid sequence and its V-gene family, and reads without a unique V-gene family were dropped. A later analysis removed over 500 highly shared, low-generation-probability nucleotide sequences to deal with suspected cross-contamination and a sequencing artifact. In a later analysis, a clonal expansion index was calculated for each public chain from normalized within-repertoire ranks of inferred template counts. Generation probabilities in a later analysis came from a VDJ recombination model fitted to out-of-frame rearrangements, and those results were checked against IGoR. In a later analysis, TCR-TCR, TCR-HLA and TCR-CMV co-occurrence was scored with hypergeometric tests, and a repertoire-size bias correction was applied to TCR pairs. A later analysis estimated false discovery rates by permuting HLA or CMV assignments 20 times. In a later analysis, co-occurring TCRs were grouped using DBSCAN, and TCRdist sequence similarity was added for clustering within HLA-allele-positive subsets. Repertoires with fewer than 30,000 or more than 120,000 public chains were left out of co-occurrence clustering, as were four to six repertoires with anomalous nucleotide sharing. This immuneACCESS table, as held by TCRdb, lists in-frame sequences with V and J called but not all clones. Of the missing ones, under half trace to an unresolved V gene in checked studies; the others have no known cause. D and trimming come from the DNA, and the V and J calls and clone size come from that table. Present in this sample are 230,000 or so clones, about nine tenths of which were seen just once. Jointly, the top ten make up 1.7% of the sample.

The germline V gene (reference sequence) supplies CDR1 DFQATT and CDR2 SNEGSKA. The CDR3 goes from the cysteine to the phenylalanine over 11 residues. Just CDR3 DNA is preserved here, 33 bases in frame from base 1. V gives up 7 bases and J gives up 6 bases, and the segment between their germline ends measures 10 bases. Sequenced input: PBMCs. The chain couples TRBV20-1 to TRBJ2-1; no D gene can be assigned with confidence. The clonotype comes from a girl aged 2-10 years in good health and CMV-seronegative. CDR3 protein: CSVEIVNEQFF. The base sequence is TGCAGTGTCGAGATTGTCAATGAGCAGTTCTTC.